The clone carrying this TCR beta chain was seen at least ten times. Full-length variable regions came from constant-region reverse primers plus semi-nested Nested Universal Primer A PCR. Using its own MiXCR run on the 5' RACE reads, TCRdb lists one record per CDR3 protein. The sample holds approximately 30,000 distinct CDR3 sequences, approximately 25% seen once. CD4+CD45RO+CD25- cells were isolated as memory CD4+ T cells. Germline trimming cut 7 bases from V and 1 base from J; bases unmatched to any gene: 6. The germline CDR1 and CDR2 sequences are SGHRS and YFSETQ. CDR3 length: 14 amino acids. What was sequenced was memory CD4+ T cells sorted from blood. Subset noted: memory CD4+ T cells, CD4+CD45RO+CD25-. The TCR originated in a female donor with breast cancer. V is TRBV5-1 and J is TRBJ2-3; TRBD1 matches 7 bases. This chain's CDR3 is CASSKGQRTDTQYF. As DNA, the CDR3 is TGCGCCAGCTCAAAGGGACAGCGCACAGATACGCAGTATTTT.